The source of this T cell receptor (beta chain) is a study of T cell responses to AZD1222 COVID-19 vaccine. Investigators merged groups given second doses at roughly 4 or roughly 12 weeks. On this clone: The antigen remains undetermined.

Findings and caveats of the study: Spike-specific TCR depth and breadth grew after two AZD1222 doses. Spike-wide vaccine-associated CD4 TCRs dominated at 160-218 and 743-854. Clonal diversity may have been underestimated in mostly white British donors.

Sequencing was performed with immunoSEQ multiplex PCR; in TCRdb, only in-frame clones are kept and a portion is missing. The sample has fewer than 200,000 clones; roughly 88% are singletons. The V and J ends lost 6 bases and 2 bases, in that order; junction bases with no gene match: 9. Germline values: CDR1 MNHEY, CDR2 SVGAGI. This CDR3 has 15 residues. The source is an adult who received the AZD1222 COVID-19 vaccine. This sequence joins TRBV6-5 and TRBJ2-7; TRBD1 matches 8 bases. The material was peripheral blood, obtained 28 days after the second AZD1222 dose. The CDR3 nucleotides are TGTGCCAGCAGCCGGGACAGGATCCCTCCCTACGAGCAGTACTTC. It is translated as CASSRDRIPPYEQYF.